Listed below are T cell receptor beta chains from one sample, sequenced in a study of T cell changes during pregnancy in multiple sclerosis. TCRdb's copy holds only in-frame clones and misses some; the assay was immunoSEQ multiplex PCR. The sample holds tens of thousands of clones, 91% seen once. The specimen was peripheral blood, collected in the third trimester of pregnancy. The source is a female donor in good health, enrolled as a control in a pregnancy study. The CDR3 runs from the conserved cysteine through the conserved F or W. A D gene is named only where the DNA matches it firmly. The size entry is marked missing in some rows and otherwise reads once, few, many or a size class.

clone_size: NA; d_call: TRBD1; v_call: TRBV4-1; j_call: TRBJ2-7; cdr3_nt: TGCGCCAGCAGCCAATTAAGGACAGGGGGCTACGAGCAGTACTTC; cdr3_aa: CASSQLRTGGYEQYF
clone_size: NA; d_call: NA; v_call: TRBV7-2; j_call: TRBJ2-7; cdr3_nt: TGTGCCAGCAGCCGGGCCTACGAGCAGTACTTC; cdr3_aa: CASSRAYEQYF
clone_size: NA; d_call: NA; v_call: TRBV19; j_call: TRBJ2-1; cdr3_nt: TGTGCCAGTAACCCTGATACGGGGTCCCTCTACAATGAGCAGTTCTTC; cdr3_aa: CASNPDTGSLYNEQFF
clone_size: NA; d_call: NA; v_call: TRBV4-1; j_call: TRBJ2-1; cdr3_nt: TGCGCCAGCAGCCGATACTCCGGGACTGCCTACAATGAGCAGTTCTTC; cdr3_aa: CASSRYSGTAYNEQFF
clone_size: few; d_call: TRBD1; v_call: TRBV2; j_call: TRBJ1-1; cdr3_nt: TGTGCCAGCAACCCACAGGGGGGGATGAACACTGAAGCTTTCTTT; cdr3_aa: CASNPQGGMNTEAFF
clone_size: NA; d_call: TRBD2; v_call: TRBV6-5; j_call: TRBJ2-7; cdr3_nt: TGTGCCAGCAGTTCTACTAGCGGGAGGCGCTCCTACGAGCAGTACTTC; cdr3_aa: CASSSTSGRRSYEQYF
clone_size: NA; d_call: NA; v_call: TRBV7-2; j_call: TRBJ2-2; cdr3_nt: TGTGCCAGCAGCTTAGCGCGGGGACCCGGGGAGCTGTTTTTT; cdr3_aa: CASSLARGPGELFF
clone_size: NA; d_call: NA; v_call: TRBV6-5; j_call: TRBJ1-1; cdr3_nt: TGTGCCAGTGATTCCAGGGCCAGGGGAACTGAAGCTTTCTTT; cdr3_aa: CASDSRARGTEAFF
clone_size: NA; d_call: NA; v_call: TRBV28; j_call: TRBJ1-5; cdr3_nt: TGTGCCAGCAGTCAAACCTCAGGGTCTCGGCAGCCCCAGCATTTT; cdr3_aa: CASSQTSGSRQPQHF
clone_size: NA; d_call: NA; v_call: TRBV11-3; j_call: TRBJ1-3; cdr3_nt: TGTGCCAGCAGCTTAAGCGACAGGACTGGAAACACCATATATTTT; cdr3_aa: CASSLSDRTGNTIYF
clone_size: once; d_call: TRBD1; v_call: TRBV7-9; j_call: TRBJ1-2; cdr3_nt: TGTGCCAGCAGCTTCCGAGGGGGCGGAAGTGGGGATGGCTACACCTTC; cdr3_aa: CASSFRGGGSGDGYTF
clone_size: NA; d_call: TRBD1; v_call: TRBV5-1; j_call: TRBJ1-6; cdr3_nt: TGCGCCAGCAGCTTACAGGGGCGCCTCAATTCACCCCTCCACTTT; cdr3_aa: CASSLQGRLNSPLHF
clone_size: once; d_call: TRBD1; v_call: TRBV4-3; j_call: TRBJ2-7; cdr3_nt: TGCGCCAGCAGCCAAGCTGGCGGGACAGGGTACGAGCAGTACTTC; cdr3_aa: CASSQAGGTGYEQYF
clone_size: NA; d_call: TRBD1; v_call: TRBV4-3; j_call: TRBJ1-2; cdr3_nt: TGCGCCAGCAGCCGCACCCCGGGACAGGGGAACTATGGCTACACCTTC; cdr3_aa: CASSRTPGQGNYGYTF
clone_size: NA; d_call: TRBD1; v_call: TRBV9; j_call: TRBJ2-5; cdr3_nt: TGTGCCAGCAGCGTAAGGGACAGAGCGTACCAAGAGACCCAGTACTTC; cdr3_aa: CASSVRDRAYQETQYF
clone_size: NA; d_call: TRBD1; v_call: TRBV28; j_call: TRBJ1-5; cdr3_nt: TGTGCCAGCAGTTTAGTCAGGGGGCTAAGCAATCAGCCCCAGCATTTT; cdr3_aa: CASSLVRGLSNQPQHF
clone_size: NA; d_call: NA; v_call: TRBV5-5; j_call: TRBJ2-1; cdr3_nt: TGTGCCAGCCTCCCAGACCAGGGTTTTTTCTACAATGAGCAGTTCTTC; cdr3_aa: CASLPDQGFFYNEQFF
clone_size: once; d_call: NA; v_call: TRBV6-1; j_call: TRBJ1-2; cdr3_nt: TGTGCCAGCAGTGGCGAACTTCGGGGTTTCCTTAACTATGGCTACACCTTC; cdr3_aa: CASSGELRGFLNYGYTF
clone_size: NA; d_call: NA; v_call: TRBV6-5; j_call: TRBJ1-2; cdr3_nt: TGTGCCAGCAGTTACTCCTCCAGGGGTCACTATGGCTACACCTTC; cdr3_aa: CASSYSSRGHYGYTF
clone_size: NA; d_call: NA; v_call: TRBV5-4; j_call: TRBJ2-7; cdr3_nt: TGTGCCAGCAGCTTGATGACGACTTCCTACGAGCAGTACTTC; cdr3_aa: CASSLMTTSYEQYF
clone_size: NA; d_call: NA; v_call: TRBV12-5; j_call: TRBJ2-2; cdr3_nt: TGTGCTAGTGGTTCGCAGGGGAGCAGCACCGGGGAGCTGTTTTTT; cdr3_aa: CASGSQGSSTGELFF
clone_size: NA; d_call: TRBD2; v_call: TRBV19; j_call: TRBJ2-7; cdr3_nt: TGTGCCAGTAGCGTCGACCCGGGACTAGCGCACGAGCAGTACTTC; cdr3_aa: CASSVDPGLAHEQYF
clone_size: few; d_call: TRBD2; v_call: TRBV6-4; j_call: TRBJ2-3; cdr3_nt: TGTGCCAGCAGTGACTCGCGGGGGGGCAAAGATACGCAGTATTTT; cdr3_aa: CASSDSRGGKDTQYF